This is a list of T cell receptor beta chains from one sample in a study of T cell repertoires in cytomegalovirus infection. TCRdb redid the calling of the reads with MiXCR, one entry per CDR3 protein. In the table there are about 920,000 distinct CDR3 sequences, approximately 31% of which are singletons. Antigen specificity for these receptors is unknown. Sequenced material: cultured CD8+ T cells from PBMCs, taken from culture after CMV antigen stimulation. These TCRs come from a human donor in good health (CMV status not recorded). Some clones in this sample may be carry-over from other donors' samples. Both conserved end residues are part of each CDR3. D genes are given only for firm matches. A clone size is listed for some rows: how often the clone was seen (once, few, many), or a class if it is expanded.

DNA,CDR3,size,V,D,J
TGTGCCAGCAGTTTAGCATACATCCAAGAGACCCAGTACTTC,CASSLAYIQETQYF,.,TRBV12-3/TRBV12-4,.,TRBJ2-5
TGTGCCAGCAGCCCCCCCGGGGTGCTTATGAACACTGAAGCTTTCTTT,CASSPPGVLMNTEAFF,once,TRBV25-1,.,TRBJ1-1
TGTGCCAGCAGTTACGGGACTCGGGACAGGGGGCCGAACTATGGCTACACCTTC,CASSYGTRDRGPNYGYTF,.,TRBV6-5,TRBD1,TRBJ1-2
TGTGCCGGAAGGGACAGTAGCACAGATACGCAGTATTTT,CAGRDSSTDTQYF,few,TRBV12-3/TRBV12-4,TRBD1,TRBJ2-3
TGTGCCAGCAGCCTAGAAGCAGGGGAACACACCGGGGAGCTGTTTTTT,CASSLEAGEHTGELFF,.,TRBV7-9,.,TRBJ2-2
TGTGCCACCAGTGAAGACTCCGTTAGCAATCAGCCCCAGTATTTT,CATSEDSVSNQPQYF,.,TRBV24-1,.,TRBJ2-3
TGTGCCACCACAGGGGGCCGATACGAGCAGTACTTC,CATTGGRYEQYF,.,TRBV6-8,TRBD1,TRBJ2-7
TGTGCCAGCAGCTTAGGGGGGGCTGGCACCGGGGAGCTGTTTTTT,CASSLGGAGTGELFF,.,TRBV7-6,.,TRBJ2-2
TGCAGCGCGATCTACAATGAGCAGTTCTTC,CSAIYNEQFF,.,TRBV29-1,.,TRBJ2-1
TGTGCCAGCAGCACCAGGGGGCGAGACAAAAACATTCAGTACTTC,CASSTRGRDKNIQYF,.,TRBV9,TRBD1,TRBJ2-4
TGTGCCAGTAGTATGTGGAGCTCTGGAAACACCATATATTTT,CASSMWSSGNTIYF,.,TRBV19,.,TRBJ1-3
TGTGCCAGCACCCCGGGCCCGTCCTACGAGCAGTACTTC,CASTPGPSYEQYF,.,TRBV7-9,.,TRBJ2-7
TGTGCCAGCACCCATATTCCAGGGAGCTCCTACGAGCAGTACTTC,CASTHIPGSSYEQYF,.,TRBV2,.,TRBJ2-7
TGTGCCAGCAGTTACTGGGGGGGCAGGGCTGGCTACACCTTC,CASSYWGGRAGYTF,few,TRBV6-5,.,TRBJ1-2
TGTGCCAGCAGTTTACTCGCCGGGACGCCAGAAGCTTTCTTT,CASSLLAGTPEAFF,few,TRBV27,.,TRBJ1-1
TGCAGCGTTGCTGGACAGGGATACACTGAAGCTTTCTTT,CSVAGQGYTEAFF,.,TRBV29-1,TRBD1,TRBJ1-1
TGTGCCAGTAGTATAGAGGAGGGCCGCACAGATACGCAGTATTTT,CASSIEEGRTDTQYF,few,TRBV19,.,TRBJ2-3
TGTGCCAGCAGTCGACCGGGACCGCCGGTTCAGCCCCAGCATTTT,CASSRPGPPVQPQHF,few,TRBV7-9,.,TRBJ1-5
TGTGCCAGCAGCAATTGGGACAGCCAGAACACTGAAGCTTTCTTT,CASSNWDSQNTEAFF,.,TRBV7-9,TRBD1,TRBJ1-1
TGCAGCGTTGAGGGAGTTAGCGGGGGGCCAGTCCCCGGGGAGCTGTTTTTT,CSVEGVSGGPVPGELFF,.,TRBV29-1,TRBD2,TRBJ2-2
TGTGCCACCAGCTCGGCCGGGACAGGGAATTCACCCCTCCACTTT,CATSSAGTGNSPLHF,.,TRBV15,TRBD1,TRBJ1-6
TGTGCCAGCTTCAAGCTAGCGGGGGTGGGCAATGAGCAGTTCTTC,CASFKLAGVGNEQFF,.,TRBV6-2/TRBV6-3,TRBD2,TRBJ2-1
TGTGCCAGCAGCACGACAGGGGTTGACCAGCCCCAGCATTTT,CASSTTGVDQPQHF,.,TRBV7-9,TRBD1,TRBJ1-5
TGTGCCAGCAGTTACCTTTCTCCGCTCAGGAACACTGAAGCTTTCTTT,CASSYLSPLRNTEAFF,.,TRBV6-5,.,TRBJ1-1
TGCGCCAGCAGCCTTACTGACAGGAGCCTTGAAGGCTACACCTTC,CASSLTDRSLEGYTF,.,TRBV5-1,.,TRBJ1-2
TGTGCCAGCAGCCTTGCCGGGACAGCTCATAATTCACCCCTCCACTTT,CASSLAGTAHNSPLHF,many,TRBV7-6,TRBD1,TRBJ1-6
TGTGCCAGCAGCACCCCGGAAAACCTTCCTGATGGCTACACCTTC,CASSTPENLPDGYTF,.,TRBV7-8,.,TRBJ1-2
TGTGCCAGTAGTCCCGGACAGGGAGGATACATTCAGTACTTC,CASSPGQGGYIQYF,few,TRBV19,TRBD1,TRBJ2-4
TGTGCCAGCAGGGGGACAGCCGCGAACACCGGGGAGCTGTTTTTT,CASRGTAANTGELFF,few,TRBV6-2/TRBV6-3,TRBD1,TRBJ2-2
TGTGCCAGCAGCTCGCATGGGTCCCAAGAGACCCAGTACTTC,CASSSHGSQETQYF,.,TRBV7-9,.,TRBJ2-5
TGTGCCAGCAGTTACGGTACAGGGTCCGAAGCTTTCTTT,CASSYGTGSEAFF,.,TRBV6-5,.,TRBJ1-1
TGTGCCAGCAGCCGCTGGGATAGCAATCAGCCCCAGCATTTT,CASSRWDSNQPQHF,.,TRBV6-2/TRBV6-3,.,TRBJ1-5
TGTGCCAGTTGTGCGGGTAGCGGTTACGATGAGCAGTTCTTC,CASCAGSGYDEQFF,.,TRBV12-3/TRBV12-4,.,TRBJ2-1
TGTGCCAGCAGTTATGGCGGGGGGCCACACACCGGGGAGCTGTTTTTT,CASSYGGGPHTGELFF,.,TRBV6-2/TRBV6-3,TRBD2,TRBJ2-2
TGTGCCAGCAGCTTCCAGGGATGGGTGTCCTACAATGAGCAGTTCTTC,CASSFQGWVSYNEQFF,few,TRBV5-6,.,TRBJ2-1
TGCAGTGCTAGGGCCTTTAATAGCAATCAGCCCCAGCATTTT,CSARAFNSNQPQHF,.,TRBV20-1,.,TRBJ1-5